The sequence of this T cell receptor (beta chain) was determined in a study of CD8 T cells in ankylosing spondylitis. Study results and caveats: Earlier reports found some motif variants in synovial fluid and blood in reactive arthritis. A motif in TCR beta, a set of about eight highly homologous variants, appeared characteristic of ankylosing spondylitis blood. Peripheral blood held disease-linked clones only at relatively low frequency, and these were CD8+.

The CDR3 sequence is 14 residues long. Trimming removed 4 bases at V and 2 bases at J, with 11 bases between. CDR1 is SGHRS, CDR2 YFSETQ, per germline. Quantitative 5'-RACE was performed with molecular barcodes, and it yielded the TCR beta libraries. TCRdb passed the 5' RACE reads through MiXCR, listing each CDR3 protein once. The table includes about 750,000 distinct CDR3 sequences, 15% to 20% detected once. This clonotype was counted only a few times. Its antigen is unidentified. The specimen was blood, either unsorted or a sorted T cell fraction (not recorded which). The V and J genes are TRBV5-1 and TRBJ2-3; D is perhaps TRBD1 (6 bases). The receptor's source is a male donor with ankylosing spondylitis. CDR3 amino acids: CASSDRQDTDTQYF. CDR3 in DNA: TGCGCCAGCAGCGACAGACAGGACACAGATACGCAGTATTTT. The variable domain in full, with the rest retrieved from reference TRBV5-1 and TRBJ2-3, is KAGVTQTPRYLIKTRGQQVTLSCSPISGHRSVSWYQQTPGQGLQFLFEYFSETQRNKGNFPGRFSGRQFSNSRSEMNVSTLELGDSALYLCASSDRQDTDTQYFGPGTRLTVL.